The rows below give T cell receptor beta chains drawn from one sample of a study of cytomegalovirus exposure and HLA in healthy donors. Clones were sequenced by immunoSEQ multiplex PCR, and TCRdb holds only the in-frame ones, with some missing. The data hold 150,000 to 200,000 clones, with approximately 78% observed a single time. The source material was PBMCs. The receptor source for this set is a woman aged 45-65 years in good health and CMV-seropositive. Both conserved end residues are part of each CDR3. The order of the fields is D gene, CDR3 length, J gene, clone size, V gene, CDR3 protein, CDR3 DNA. A D gene is named only where the DNA matches it firmly. Some rows have no size entry. The others give once, few or many, or a class for an expanded clone.

TRBD2 | 15 | TRBJ2-1 | few | TRBV6-1 | CASSGLAGGPDEQFF | TGTGCCAGCAGTGGGCTAGCGGGGGGGCCGGATGAGCAGTTCTTC
NA | 14 | TRBJ2-1 | NA | TRBV19 | CASSLTVARNEQFF | TGTGCCAGTAGTCTAACCGTAGCGAGAAATGAGCAGTTCTTC
NA | 15 | TRBJ2-7 | NA | TRBV6-6 | CASSYGELSSYEQYF | TGTGCCAGCAGTTACGGGGAGTTGAGCTCCTACGAGCAGTACTTC
TRBD1 | 14 | TRBJ1-2 | NA | TRBV11-2 | CASSLARQGGGYTF | TGTGCCAGCAGCTTAGCCCGACAGGGTGGAGGCTACACCTTC
NA | 15 | TRBJ1-1 | NA | TRBV6-1 | CASSPKRGLNTEAFF | TGTGCCAGCAGTCCTAAGAGGGGGTTGAACACTGAAGCTTTCTTT
NA | 14 | TRBJ1-1 | few | TRBV5-4 | CASSLVRDRTEAFF | TGTGCCAGCAGCTTGGTACGGGATAGGACTGAAGCTTTCTTT
TRBD1 | 14 | TRBJ1-4 | NA | TRBV7-9 | CASSSGTGDEKLFF | TGTGCCAGCAGTTCCGGGACAGGGGACGAAAAACTGTTTTTT
TRBD1 | 11 | TRBJ2-6 | few | TRBV2 | CASREDRALTF | TGTGCCAGCAGGGAAGACAGGGCCCTGACTTTC
TRBD1 | 13 | TRBJ1-4 | few | TRBV5-8 | CASRQGAVEKLFF | TGTGCCAGCAGGCAGGGGGCTGTTGAAAAACTGTTTTTT
NA | 12 | TRBJ2-7 | NA | TRBV28 | CASLAGPYEQYF | TGTGCCAGCTTGGCAGGGCCTTACGAGCAGTACTTC
NA | 13 | TRBJ1-1 | few | TRBV5-6 | CASSFSGYTEAFF | TGTGCCAGCAGCTTCTCCGGGTACACTGAAGCTTTCTTT
TRBD1 | 14 | TRBJ1-6 | NA | TRBV5-1 | CASSLAGRGSPLHF | TGCGCCAGCAGCTTGGCCGGCAGGGGGTCACCCCTCCACTTT
NA | 13 | TRBJ1-1 | once | TRBV19 | CASRNSLNTEAFF | TGTGCCAGTAGGAACTCACTGAACACTGAAGCTTTCTTT
TRBD2 | 17 | TRBJ2-3 | NA | TRBV9 | CASSVATSGGATDTQYF | TGTGCCAGCAGCGTAGCTACTAGCGGGGGGGCTACAGATACGCAGTATTTT
TRBD1 | 14 | TRBJ2-7 | once | TRBV5-4 | CASSFDRGLNEQYF | TGTGCCAGCAGCTTCGACAGGGGGTTAAACGAGCAGTACTTC
TRBD1 | 15 | TRBJ1-1 | few | TRBV5-4 | CASSFGTGENTEAFF | TGTGCCAGCAGCTTCGGGACAGGAGAGAACACTGAAGCTTTCTTT
NA | 15 | TRBJ1-6 | NA | TRBV7-9 | CASSLPGAPSPSLHF | TGTGCCAGCAGCCTACCTGGGGCCCCGTCCCCCTCTCTCCACTTT
TRBD1 | 14 | TRBJ2-7 | NA | TRBV25-1 | CASSPWDRGYEQYF | TGTGCCAGCAGTCCCTGGGACAGGGGATACGAGCAGTACTTC
TRBD2 | 16 | TRBJ2-5 | NA | TRBV4-2 | CASSQVGLAGVETQYF | TGTGCCAGCAGCCAAGTTGGACTAGCGGGGGTAGAGACCCAGTACTTC
TRBD1 | 15 | TRBJ1-2 | NA | TRBV6-5 | CASSAPGQGYYGYTF | TGTGCCAGCAGTGCCCCGGGACAGGGATACTATGGCTACACCTTC
TRBD1 | 18 | TRBJ1-1 | NA | TRBV5-4 | CASSPLGQGRFQDTEAFF | TGTGCCAGCAGCCCACTCGGACAGGGGAGGTTTCAGGACACTGAAGCTTTCTTT
NA | 13 | TRBJ1-1 | NA | TRBV6-1 | CASFRGGGTEAFF | TGTGCCAGCTTCCGGGGGGGTGGGACTGAAGCTTTCTTT
NA | 16 | TRBJ2-5 | NA | TRBV18 | CASSPPFGQRQETQYF | TGTGCCAGCTCACCTCCTTTCGGACAGAGACAAGAGACCCAGTACTTC
NA | 13 | TRBJ1-4 | NA | TRBV6-1 | CASIGTPNEKLFF | TGTGCCAGCATTGGGACACCAAATGAAAAACTGTTTTTT
NA | 13 | TRBJ2-7 | NA | TRBV18 | CASSPTSSYEQYF | TGTGCCAGCTCACCGACTTCTTCCTACGAGCAGTACTTC
TRBD1 | 15 | TRBJ2-2 | few | TRBV25-1 | CASSPGTGDTGELFF | TGTGCCAGCAGTCCGGGGACAGGGGACACCGGGGAGCTGTTTTTT
TRBD2 | 19 | TRBJ2-3 | NA | TRBV7-9 | CASSFLHLSPEGGADTQYF | TGTGCCAGCAGCTTCCTGCATCTGAGTCCCGAGGGAGGGGCAGATACGCAGTATTTT
NA | 15 | TRBJ2-1 | NA | TRBV5-1 | CASSTGQITYNEQFF | TGCGCCAGCAGCACAGGACAGATCACCTACAATGAGCAGTTCTTC
NA | 15 | TRBJ2-2 | NA | TRBV9 | CASSVGAGAIGELFF | TGTGCCAGCAGCGTAGGGGCGGGGGCAATCGGGGAGCTGTTTTTT
TRBD1 | 15 | TRBJ2-7 | NA | TRBV5-1 | CASSLPGQGRYEQYF | TGCGCCAGCAGCTTGCCGGGACAGGGTCGCTACGAGCAGTACTTC
NA | 12 | TRBJ2-3 | NA | TRBV7-9 | CASVPSTDTQYF | TGTGCCAGCGTCCCAAGCACAGATACGCAGTATTTT
NA | 16 | TRBJ2-2 | few | TRBV28 | CASSIDRGHNTGELFF | TGTGCCAGCAGCATAGACCGCGGCCACAACACCGGGGAGCTGTTTTTT
TRBD1 | 14 | TRBJ1-4 | NA | TRBV6-1 | CASREGQFNEKLFF | TGTGCCAGCAGGGAGGGACAGTTTAATGAAAAACTGTTTTTT
NA | 16 | TRBJ1-3 | NA | TRBV5-1 | CASSVTGYRAGNTIYF | TGCGCCAGCAGCGTTACGGGCTACAGGGCAGGAAACACCATATATTTT
NA | 12 | TRBJ2-3 | NA | TRBV29-1 | CSVNRAQGTQYF | TGCAGCGTTAACCGGGCCCAGGGTACGCAGTATTTT
TRBD1 | 12 | TRBJ1-2 | NA | TRBV2 | CASSTGGYGYTF | TGTGCCAGCAGCACAGGGGGCTATGGCTACACCTTC
NA | 15 | TRBJ1-1 | NA | TRBV21-1 | CASSCSRPANTEAFF | TGTGCCAGCAGCTGTTCCAGGCCGGCGAACACTGAAGCTTTCTTT
NA | 14 | TRBJ1-4 | NA | TRBV27 | CASRPGATNEKLFF | TGTGCCAGCAGGCCCGGGGCAACTAATGAAAAACTGTTTTTT
NA | 15 | TRBJ1-1 | NA | TRBV5-1 | CASSLARTGITEAFF | TGCGCCAGCAGCTTGGCCAGAACAGGAATCACTGAAGCTTTCTTT
NA | 13 | TRBJ1-2 | NA | TRBV5-4 | CASSVDRNYGYTF | TGTGCCAGCAGTGTGGACAGAAACTATGGCTACACCTTC
NA | 14 | TRBJ1-2 | few | TRBV2 | CASSERGMNYGYTF | TGTGCCAGCAGTGAGAGGGGGATGAACTATGGCTACACCTTC
TRBD2 | 15 | TRBJ2-7 | NA | TRBV6-1 | CASSLSGGARYEQYF | TGTGCCAGCAGTCTTAGCGGGGGGGCCAGGTACGAGCAGTACTTC
TRBD2 | 14 | TRBJ2-5 | NA | TRBV7-6 | CASSLDGGGETQYF | TGTGCCAGCAGCCTGGACGGGGGGGGAGAGACCCAGTACTTC
NA | 12 | TRBJ1-6 | NA | TRBV5-1 | CAELGSNSPLHF | TGCGCCGAGTTAGGGAGCAATTCACCCCTCCACTTT
TRBD1 | 15 | TRBJ2-7 | NA | TRBV9 | CASSVGGTGSYEQYF | TGTGCCAGCAGCGTAGGTGGGACAGGATCCTACGAGCAGTACTTC
NA | 13 | TRBJ2-5 | NA | TRBV30 | CAWSVRLGETQYF | TGTGCCTGGAGTGTAAGACTCGGGGAGACCCAGTACTTC
TRBD2 | 14 | TRBJ2-5 | NA | TRBV2 | CASTVAGAGETQYF | TGTGCCAGCACAGTAGCGGGGGCCGGAGAGACCCAGTACTTC
NA | 18 | TRBJ1-5 | NA | TRBV21-1 | CASSDAPRGEEDNQPQHF | TGTGCCAGCAGCGACGCCCCCAGGGGAGAGGAGGACAATCAGCCCCAGCATTTT
NA | 15 | TRBJ2-3 | NA | TRBV6-1 | CASSAGTPRTDTQYF | TGTGCCAGCAGTGCCGGGACTCCTCGCACAGATACGCAGTATTTT
NA | 12 | TRBJ2-2 | NA | TRBV30 | CAWRLDTGELFF | TGTGCCTGGAGATTAGACACCGGGGAGCTGTTTTTT
TRBD1 | 15 | TRBJ1-1 | NA | TRBV4-1 | CASSQGQGASARAFF | TGCGCCAGCAGCCAAGGGCAGGGGGCGTCCGCGCGAGCTTTCTTT
TRBD2 | 15 | TRBJ2-3 | few | TRBV9 | CASNRAGASTDTQYF | TGTGCCAGCAACCGAGCGGGGGCGAGCACAGATACGCAGTATTTT
NA | 14 | TRBJ1-1 | NA | TRBV7-8 | CASSQERANTEAFF | TGTGCCAGCAGCCAAGAGAGAGCGAACACTGAAGCTTTCTTT
TRBD1 | 15 | TRBJ1-2 | NA | TRBV2 | CARKPNRGFPIGYTF | TGTGCCAGGAAACCAAACAGGGGCTTCCCTATTGGCTACACCTTC